The 14 T cell receptor beta chains listed next were all sequenced from one sample in a study of T cell responses to AZD1222 COVID-19 vaccine (dated by TCRdb to the early 2020s). Taken with the paper, the label for time point translates to: about 28 days (+/-7) after the second vaccine dose. The method behind the library was the immunoSEQ multiplex PCR assay. TCRdb obtained this table from immuneACCESS and retained in-frame rearrangements with V and J assigned. These tables miss some clones; where compared with another copy, unresolved V genes account for less than half of the shortfall, and the remainder is unexplained. In all, the sample holds about 200,000 clones, and under 95% of those were seen once. Roughly 0.99% of the sample belongs to the ten largest clones. Sequences were derived from peripheral blood, sampled 28 days after the second AZD1222 dose. The receptors here all came from an adult who received the AZD1222 COVID-19 vaccine.

The chain uses TRBV6-2 or TRBV6-3 and TRBJ1-4; D is uncertain. Germline CDR1 is MNHEY and CDR2 is SVGEGT. CDR3 length: 16 residues. Trimming left V 4 bases short and J 8 bases short, with 20 bases between. The CDR3 DNA sequence: TGTGCCAGCAGTTTGGACGCTCCGGGGATGGGGGAAAAACTGTTTTTT. Protein sequence: CASSLDAPGMGEKLFF.

The genes are TRBV5-1 and TRBJ2-3; D is unclear. V lost 4 bases and J lost 8, with 14 bases in between. The CDR3 is 13 amino acids. The germline gives CDR1 SGHRS, CDR2 YFSETQ. CDR3 sequence: CASSPETYSTQYF. The CDR3 coding sequence is TGCGCCAGCAGCCCCGAGACGTACAGTACGCAGTATTTT. Full variable domain (outside the CDR3, taken from reference TRBV5-1 and TRBJ2-3): KAGVTQTPRYLIKTRGQQVTLSCSPISGHRSVSWYQQTPGQGLQFLFEYFSETQRNKGNFPGRFSGRQFSNSRSEMNVSTLELGDSALYLCASSPETYSTQYFGPGTRLTVL.

Written as DNA, the CDR3 is TGCGCCAGCAGCCAAGTTGTATCAGGAGTCTATAATTCACCCCTCCACTTT. Translated, it gives CASSQVVSGVYNSPLHF. V is TRBV4-1 and J is TRBJ1-6; D gene uncertain. CDR3 length: 17 residues. Trimming removed 1 base at V and 3 bases at J, with 13 bases between. The germline V gene encodes CDR1 MGHRA and CDR2 YSYEKL.

The rearrangement uses TRBV3-1 (or the pseudogene TRBV3-2) and TRBJ1-4; D is uncertain. CDR1 is LGHDT, CDR2 YNNKEL, per germline (reference sequence). The CDR3 is made up of 13 amino acids. The V gene lost 4 bases and the J gene lost 3 bases, with 6 bases spanning the gap. Written as DNA, the CDR3 is TGTGCCAGCAGCCTTCCAGCTAATGAAAAACTGTTTTTT. Translating gives CASSLPANEKLFF.

This clone appeared a few times. This chain joins TRBV6-2 or TRBV6-3 and TRBJ2-7; D unresolved. V shed 2 bases and J shed 3 bases, with 8 bases lying between them. CDR3 length: 13 amino acids. From germline, CDR1 is MNHEY and CDR2 SVGEGT. This chain's CDR3 is CASSYDRFYEQYF. The DNA for the CDR3 is TGTGCCAGCAGTTACGACCGATTCTACGAGCAGTACTTC.

The CDR3, as DNA: TGTGCCAGCAGCCCCCCCCGTACTGAAGCTTTCTTT. Protein product: CASSPPRTEAFF. The chain uses TRBV6-2 or TRBV6-3 and TRBJ1-1; D is undetermined. The germline CDR1 and CDR2 sequences are MNHEY and SVGEGT. Between the trimmed V and J ends, which lost 6 bases and 5 bases, there was a span of 10 bases. This CDR3 spans 12 amino acids.

The rearrangement joins TRBV3-1 (or the pseudogene TRBV3-2) to TRBJ2-3, with TRBD2 matching over 11 bases. The germline CDR1 and CDR2 sequences are LGHDT and YNNKEL (reference sequence). J gave up 0 bases and V 1 base, and 0 bases lay outside the gene matches. CDR3 length equals 16 residues. CDR3 amino acids: CASSQGTSGSTDTQYF. CDR3 nucleotide sequence: TGTGCCAGCAGCCAAGGGACTAGCGGGAGCACAGATACGCAGTATTTT.

The rearrangement joins TRBV2 to TRBJ1-6; D perhaps matches TRBD1 (5 bases). This CDR3 spans 18 amino acids. V lost 3 bases and J lost 2, with 17 bases in between. Germline V gene lookup returns CDR1 SNHLY and CDR2 FYNNEI. The DNA for the CDR3 is TGTGCCAGCAGTGACTCAGGGACGGGGGGTACCTATAATTCACCCCTCCACTTT. Translation: CASSDSGTGGTYNSPLHF.

This chain links TRBV7-9 with TRBJ1-2; D might be TRBD1 (5 bases). The V gene's germline CDR1 is SEHNR and CDR2 FQNEAQ (reference sequence). V was cut by 5 bases and J by 0 bases, with 16 bases left in between. This CDR3 contains 16 residues. CDR3 in DNA: TGTGCCAGCAGCCCGGGGGTCTTGAGTCCTAACTATGGCTACACCTTC. Its translation is CASSPGVLSPNYGYTF.

This clone was picked up one time. The chain combines TRBV19 with TRBJ1-5; perhaps TRBD1 as D (5 bases). CDR3 size: 14 residues. Per germline, CDR1 LNHDA and CDR2 SQIVND (reference sequence). The germline V and J ends were trimmed by 8 bases and 1 base, with 12 bases remaining between them. The CDR3 here is CASAGTASNQPQHF. The CDR3, as DNA: TGTGCCAGTGCCGGGACGGCAAGCAATCAGCCCCAGCATTTT.

The chain uses TRBV5-1 and TRBJ2-5; 8 bases fit TRBD1. With 2 bases clipped from V and 5 bases from J, the junction kept 8 bases outside the gene matches. The germline CDR1 and CDR2 sequences are SGHRS and YFSETQ. CDR3 length: 15 residues. The CDR3 sequence: CASSFPGGYVETQYF. In nucleotides, the CDR3 is TGCGCCAGCAGCTTTCCAGGGGGCTATGTGGAGACCCAGTACTTC. Together with reference TRBV5-1 and TRBJ2-5, the CDR3 gives the full variable domain: KAGVTQTPRYLIKTRGQQVTLSCSPISGHRSVSWYQQTPGQGLQFLFEYFSETQRNKGNFPGRFSGRQFSNSRSEMNVSTLELGDSALYLCASSFPGGYVETQYFGPGTRLLVL.

This chain joins TRBV6-5 and TRBJ1-1, with a weak D call TRBD1 (5 bases). CDR1 is MNHEY, CDR2 SVGAGI, per germline. The V end was cut by 7 bases, the J end by 3 bases, with 18 bases between. The CDR3 has 15 amino acids. The CDR3 spells CASKGIRAHDTEAFF. The CDR3 DNA follows: TGTGCCAGCAAGGGGATCCGGGCTCATGACACTGAAGCTTTCTTT.

V is TRBV3-1 (or the pseudogene TRBV3-2) and J is TRBJ2-1; D may be TRBD1 or TRBD2 (5 bases each). This CDR3 region has 15 residues. V dropped 4 bases and J dropped 6 bases, with 16 bases sitting between them. Germline V gene lookup returns CDR1 LGHDT and CDR2 YNNKEL (reference sequence). The CDR3 sequence is CASSPPLAGGNEQFF. The CDR3 nucleotides read TGTGCCAGCAGCCCACCCCTGGCTGGGGGCAATGAGCAGTTCTTC.

This chain links TRBV28 with TRBJ2-7; D is unclear. Germline CDR1 MDHEN, CDR2 SYDVKM. This CDR3 comprises 11 residues. V was pared by 3 bases and J by 5 bases, with 5 bases between. The CDR3 nucleotides read TGTGCCAGCAGTTTTTTGAACGAGCAGTACTTC. This encodes CASSFLNEQYF.